This T cell receptor beta chain was identified during a study of T-cell reconstitution after alpha-beta-depleted transplantation in children. Losses at the gene ends were 2 bases for V and 8 bases for J; bases not matched to a gene: 9. CDR3 length: 17 amino acids. Germline V gene sequence: CDR1 DFQATT, CDR2 SNEGSKA (reference sequence). This clonotype was counted ten times or more. Unique molecular identifiers tagged the TCRbeta library. Each CDR3 protein is one row after TCRdb ran MiXCR on the PCR reads. Of roughly 100,000 distinct CDR3 sequences listed, 6.5% to 8.5% were seen once; the top ten hold more than 6.5%.

The chain carries TRBV20-1 and TRBJ2-1; 16 bases match TRBD2. The clonotype comes from a human donor who donated a stem cell graft to a child with congenital amegakaryocytic thrombocytopenia. The sequenced sample was PBMCs from the stem cell graft donor, obtained from the stem cell graft. The CDR3 DNA reads as TGCAGTGCTAGACTGGGGGGACTAGCGGGAGGGAGGGATGAGCAGTTCTTC. Amino acid sequence: CSARLGGLAGGRDEQFF.